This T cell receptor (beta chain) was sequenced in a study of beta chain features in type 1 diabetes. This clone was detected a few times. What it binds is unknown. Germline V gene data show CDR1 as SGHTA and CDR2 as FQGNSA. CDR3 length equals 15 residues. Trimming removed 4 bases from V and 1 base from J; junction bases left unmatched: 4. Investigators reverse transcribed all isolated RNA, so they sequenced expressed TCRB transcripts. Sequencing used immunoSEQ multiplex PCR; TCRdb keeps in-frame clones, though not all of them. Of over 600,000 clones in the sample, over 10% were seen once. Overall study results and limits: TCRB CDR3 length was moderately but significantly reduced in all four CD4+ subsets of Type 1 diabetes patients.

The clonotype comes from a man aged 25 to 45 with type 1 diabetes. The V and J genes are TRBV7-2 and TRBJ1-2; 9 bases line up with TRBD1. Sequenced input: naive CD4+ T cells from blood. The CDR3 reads CASSSRTGVNYGYTF. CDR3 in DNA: TGTGCCAGCAGCTCCCGGACAGGGGTTAACTATGGCTACACCTTC. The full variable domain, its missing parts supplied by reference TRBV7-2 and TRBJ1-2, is GAGVSQSPSNKVTEKGKDVELRCDPISGHTALYWYRQSLGQGLEFLIYFQGNSAPDKSGLPSDRFSAERTGGSVSTLTIQRTQQEDSAVYLCASSSRTGVNYGYTFGSGTRLTVV.